This T cell receptor (beta chain) comes out of a study of T cells after yellow fever vaccination. About the research overall: Preparation of fractions with low cell numbers was performed using SMART-Seq v4 Ultra Low Input.

Study conclusions and caveats: The secondary response peaked faster, at day 5 versus 15, but was weaker. Overlap between CD4 and CD8 compartments was detected for a small share of clonotypes. At around 95% for CD4 and approximately 89% for CD8, most primary-vaccination clones showed up again after the booster.

This clonotype was detected many times. Its cognate antigen is unknown. TCRdb independently ran MiXCR on the 5' RACE reads; one entry per CDR3 protein. Here the sample spans about 250,000 distinct CDR3 sequences, approximately 3.8% being singletons. Sequenced here: PBMCs, sampled 15 days after the yellow fever booster vaccination. This TCR was sampled from a man between 18 and 35 years old who received the YFV17D yellow fever vaccine.

The DNA for the CDR3 is TGCAGTGCTAGAGCAACAGGGGGCATCGGGGAGCTGTTTTTT. Translated: CSARATGGIGELFF. The rearrangement links TRBV20-1 to TRBJ2-2; 9 bases line up with TRBD1. The CDR3 has 14 residues. Germline CDR1 reads DFQATT; CDR2 reads SNEGSKA (reference sequence). V was clipped by 1 base and J by 7 bases; unmatched bases: 4.